This T cell receptor beta chain was captured in a study of regulatory T cells in long-lasting Graves disease. The overall study: Patients newly diagnosed with Graves' had been on antithyroid drugs for under 3 months. General observations from the study: The study found TRBV28, TRBJ1-2 and TRBJ2-5 favored in persistent disease.

The CDR3 spans 14 residues. Between the trimmed V and J ends, which lost 1 base and 8 bases, there was a span of 14 bases. Per the germline V gene, CDR1 is SEHNR and CDR2 is FQNEAQ (reference sequence). Researchers made TCR beta libraries by using iRepertoire HTBI primers and running Arm-PCR on CDR3 regions. MiXCR, applied by TCRdb to the multiplex PCR reads, yields one record per CDR3 protein. The sample carries about 400,000 distinct CDR3 sequences, 15% recorded once. This clonotype was recorded many times. Its antigen is undetermined. Time point denoted: newly diagnosed GD, antithyroid drugs for less than 3 months. The TCR library was prepared using RNA isolated from PBMCs. These data were likewise used in another study, on T cells in Graves' hyperthyroidism and ophthalmopathy. This second study says: Ophthalmopathy was distinguished from stable hyperthyroidism by 13 V-J signatures.

The V and J genes are TRBV7-9 and TRBJ1-2; D unclear. The TCR originated in a woman between 40 and 55 years old with Graves disease. The sequenced sample was peripheral blood mononuclear cells (PBMCs), obtained at new diagnosis, from a patient treated with antithyroid drugs. The CDR3 nucleotides are TGTGCCAGCAGCTTAGTCGGCTTGGAGGACGGCTACACCTTC. Translated, it gives CASSLVGLEDGYTF.